This T cell receptor (beta chain) stems from a study of blood T cells in healthy people across ages. Investigators took about 9.2 milliliters of peripheral blood from every donor. The study's findings and limits: Diversity was higher, and naive CD4+ cells more numerous, in long-lived donors than in aged donors. Researchers said unsorted PBMCs prevented a conclusive naive versus antigen-experienced comparison.

Germline loops: CDR1 MNHEY, CDR2 SMNVEV (reference sequence). Trimming removed 3 bases from V and 5 bases from J; junction bases left unmatched: 3. The CDR3 has 14 amino acids. A second PCR, run for roughly 7 to 12 cycles, used a sample-barcoded 5' primer plus a J-beta primer mix. TCRdb ran MiXCR on the 5' RACE reads and lists one entry per CDR3 protein. Of around 1.5 million distinct CDR3 sequences in the sample, roughly 32% were seen once. A word on this clonotype: Antigen specificity is unknown.

The J gene is TRBJ2-7, the V gene TRBV27, with 11 bases fitting TRBD1. This clonotype was obtained from a woman aged 25 to 39 in good health. The sample consisted of blood. For the CDR3, the DNA is TGTGCCAGCAGTTTCGGGACAGGGGGTAACGAGCAGTACTTC. It is translated as CASSFGTGGNEQYF.